The 15 T cell receptor beta chains in this list originate from one sample, sequenced in a study of blood T cells in healthy people across ages. Primed by a sample-barcoded 5' primer and a J-beta primer mix, a second PCR proceeded for roughly 6 to 12 cycles. From the 5' RACE reads, TCRdb called clonotypes with MiXCR, one entry per CDR3 protein. This table has about 800,000 distinct CDR3 sequences, more than 35% appearing once. What was sequenced was blood. The receptors here all came from a man older than 75 in good health.

This clonotype was detected only a few times. The V call is TRBV5-6, the J call TRBJ2-1; no clear D gene. Trimming took 0 bases from V and 9 from J, leaving 13 bases between them. The CDR3 is 14 amino acids. Germline V gene lookup returns CDR1 SGHDT and CDR2 YYEEEE. CDR3 sequence reads: CASSLAIGISEQFF. Written as DNA, the CDR3 is TGTGCCAGCAGCTTGGCCATAGGAATCAGTGAGCAGTTCTTC.

V and J are TRBV7-3 and TRBJ2-3; 8 bases fit TRBD1. There are 16 residues in the CDR3. V shed 8 bases and J 1 base; nucleotides not matched to a gene: 11. Germline CDR1 reads SGHTA; CDR2 reads FQGTGA. The CDR3 loop is CASLGEPGQGTDTQYF. In DNA, the CDR3 is TGTGCCAGCTTAGGGGAACCGGGACAGGGCACAGATACGCAGTATTTT.

The chain carries TRBV4-3 and TRBJ2-1, with 8 bases lining up with TRBD1. CDR1 LGHNA and CDR2 YSLEER come from the germline V gene. This CDR3 is 16 amino acids long. With V trimmed by 1 base and J by 4 bases, 6 bases remained unmatched. The CDR3 coding sequence is TGCGCCAGCAGCCAAGGCCAGGGGGCGGGATACAATGAGCAGTTCTTC. It yields the protein CASSQGQGAGYNEQFF.

V usage is TRBV7-8 and J usage is TRBJ2-3, with TRBD2 as a possible D gene (7 bases). The CDR3 is 17 amino acids. Germline CDR1 and CDR2: SGHVS and FQNEAQ. V was pared by 1 base and J by 1 base, with 15 bases between. The CDR3 reads CASSLDGGLVGTDTQYF. CDR3 sequence (DNA): TGTGCCAGCAGCTTAGACGGGGGGCTCGTGGGCACAGATACGCAGTATTTT.

The genes are TRBV5-1 and TRBJ2-1, with D possibly TRBD2 on 5 matching bases. Germline V gene data show CDR1 as SGHRS and CDR2 as YFSETQ. V lost 4 bases and J 0 bases, leaving 14 bases between the germline ends. The CDR3 consists of 16 residues. DNA of the CDR3: TGCGCCAGCAGCCCGGACCCAACTAGCTCCTACAATGAGCAGTTCTTC. Its protein product is CASSPDPTSSYNEQFF.

This chain joins TRBV4-3 and TRBJ2-1; TRBD2 matches at 10 bases. The junction had 8 bases not matched to a gene; V was cut back by 0 bases and J by 9 bases. Germline V gene data show CDR1 as LGHNA and CDR2 as YSLEER. The CDR3 extends over 16 amino acids. In DNA form, the CDR3 reads TGCGCCAGCAGCCAAGAAGCGGGAGGGTACCGGGGTGAGCAGTTCTTC. Translating gives CASSQEAGGYRGEQFF.

V usage is TRBV5-6 and J usage is TRBJ2-7, with D possibly matching TRBD2 (5 bases). This CDR3 is built from 14 residues. Trimming stripped 8 bases from V and 0 bases from J, with 15 bases between. In germline, CDR1 is SGHDT, CDR2 YYEEEE. The CDR3 here is CASGGTESSYEQYF. The CDR3 nucleotides read TGTGCCAGTGGAGGAACGGAGAGCTCCTACGAGCAGTACTTC.

The rearrangement links TRBV14 to TRBJ1-2, with D unresolved. There are 16 residues in the CDR3. V shed 1 base and J shed 4 bases, with 16 bases lying between them. CDR1 and CDR2 (germline): SGHDN, FVKESK. CDR3: CASSQGRAAGFYGYTF. CDR3 nucleotides: TGTGCCAGCAGCCAAGGCCGGGCAGCGGGCTTCTATGGCTACACCTTC.

The chain employs TRBV6-2 or TRBV6-3 and TRBJ2-3; a possible D gene is TRBD2 (6 bases). Trimming shortened V by 4 bases and J by 5 bases, and 16 bases separated the two germline ends. The CDR3 is 15 amino acids. Germline-derived CDR1 and CDR2 are MNHEY and SVGEGT. As DNA, the CDR3 is TGTGCCAGCAGTTCCCATAGCGGTGGGGAAGATACGCAGTATTTT. It codes for CASSSHSGGEDTQYF.

The V and J genes are TRBV6-6 and TRBJ2-1; D unresolved. The V and J ends lost 6 bases and 7 bases respectively, with 10 bases between them. CDR1 and CDR2 from the germline V gene are MNHNY and SVGAGI (reference sequence). CDR3 length equals 12 residues. CDR3 nucleotides: TGTGCCAGCAGGGAGTATCAGAATGAGCAGTTCTTC. It codes for CASREYQNEQFF.

The V call is TRBV10-3, the J call TRBJ2-1, with 7 bases fitting TRBD1. Germline CDR1 reads ENHRY; CDR2 reads SYGVKD. The CDR3 covers 16 residues. The J segment lost 7 bases and the V segment lost 2 bases, leaving 11 bases of the junction unmatched. Here the CDR3 DNA reads TGTGCCATCAGTGAGACGGCCGCAGGGGGTTGGAATGAGCAGTTCTTC. Its protein product is CAISETAAGGWNEQFF.

V gene TRBV3-1 combines with J gene TRBJ2-5, with D perhaps given as TRBD1 or TRBD2 (5 bases each). Trimming shortened V by 2 bases and J by 5 bases, and 30 bases separated the two germline ends. Germline CDR1 LGHDT, CDR2 YNNKEL (reference sequence). This CDR3 region has 20 residues. CDR3 coding DNA: TGTGCCAGCAGCCAATCCCTCGGGGCAGGTTCCTTCCTAGTTGCGGAGACCCAGTACTTC. Its translation: CASSQSLGAGSFLVAETQYF.

This clonotype occurred a few times. The V gene is TRBV5-1, the J gene TRBJ2-1; tentatively, D is TRBD2 (6 bases). V shed 0 bases and J shed 0 bases, with 16 bases lying between them. The CDR3 sequence is 18 residues long. CDR1 and CDR2 (germline): SGHRS, YFSETQ. CDR3 coding DNA: TGCGCCAGCAGCTTGGTAGTTAGCGGAGCGGGCTCCTACAATGAGCAGTTCTTC. The encoded protein is CASSLVVSGAGSYNEQFF.

This clonotype was counted many times. This chain joins TRBV29-1 and TRBJ2-7; 8 nucleotides agree with TRBD2. The trim removed 5 bases at V and 7 bases at J, leaving 13 bases unmatched. CDR1 is SQVTM, CDR2 ANQGSEA, per germline. The CDR3 covers 14 residues. The CDR3 nucleotides read TGCAGCGTTAGTTTCCCGGGAGGGCCCCGGGAGCAGTACTTC. The encoded protein is CSVSFPGGPREQYF.

This clonotype was observed a few times. V and J are TRBV7-9 and TRBJ1-1; D ambiguous. The CDR3 has 15 amino acids. Trimming took 3 bases from V and 3 from J, leaving 14 bases between them. Germline lookup yields CDR1 SEHNR and CDR2 FQNEAQ (reference sequence). CDR3: CASSFSALTHTEAFF. The CDR3 DNA follows: TGTGCCAGCAGCTTTTCTGCCCTAACACACACTGAAGCTTTCTTT.